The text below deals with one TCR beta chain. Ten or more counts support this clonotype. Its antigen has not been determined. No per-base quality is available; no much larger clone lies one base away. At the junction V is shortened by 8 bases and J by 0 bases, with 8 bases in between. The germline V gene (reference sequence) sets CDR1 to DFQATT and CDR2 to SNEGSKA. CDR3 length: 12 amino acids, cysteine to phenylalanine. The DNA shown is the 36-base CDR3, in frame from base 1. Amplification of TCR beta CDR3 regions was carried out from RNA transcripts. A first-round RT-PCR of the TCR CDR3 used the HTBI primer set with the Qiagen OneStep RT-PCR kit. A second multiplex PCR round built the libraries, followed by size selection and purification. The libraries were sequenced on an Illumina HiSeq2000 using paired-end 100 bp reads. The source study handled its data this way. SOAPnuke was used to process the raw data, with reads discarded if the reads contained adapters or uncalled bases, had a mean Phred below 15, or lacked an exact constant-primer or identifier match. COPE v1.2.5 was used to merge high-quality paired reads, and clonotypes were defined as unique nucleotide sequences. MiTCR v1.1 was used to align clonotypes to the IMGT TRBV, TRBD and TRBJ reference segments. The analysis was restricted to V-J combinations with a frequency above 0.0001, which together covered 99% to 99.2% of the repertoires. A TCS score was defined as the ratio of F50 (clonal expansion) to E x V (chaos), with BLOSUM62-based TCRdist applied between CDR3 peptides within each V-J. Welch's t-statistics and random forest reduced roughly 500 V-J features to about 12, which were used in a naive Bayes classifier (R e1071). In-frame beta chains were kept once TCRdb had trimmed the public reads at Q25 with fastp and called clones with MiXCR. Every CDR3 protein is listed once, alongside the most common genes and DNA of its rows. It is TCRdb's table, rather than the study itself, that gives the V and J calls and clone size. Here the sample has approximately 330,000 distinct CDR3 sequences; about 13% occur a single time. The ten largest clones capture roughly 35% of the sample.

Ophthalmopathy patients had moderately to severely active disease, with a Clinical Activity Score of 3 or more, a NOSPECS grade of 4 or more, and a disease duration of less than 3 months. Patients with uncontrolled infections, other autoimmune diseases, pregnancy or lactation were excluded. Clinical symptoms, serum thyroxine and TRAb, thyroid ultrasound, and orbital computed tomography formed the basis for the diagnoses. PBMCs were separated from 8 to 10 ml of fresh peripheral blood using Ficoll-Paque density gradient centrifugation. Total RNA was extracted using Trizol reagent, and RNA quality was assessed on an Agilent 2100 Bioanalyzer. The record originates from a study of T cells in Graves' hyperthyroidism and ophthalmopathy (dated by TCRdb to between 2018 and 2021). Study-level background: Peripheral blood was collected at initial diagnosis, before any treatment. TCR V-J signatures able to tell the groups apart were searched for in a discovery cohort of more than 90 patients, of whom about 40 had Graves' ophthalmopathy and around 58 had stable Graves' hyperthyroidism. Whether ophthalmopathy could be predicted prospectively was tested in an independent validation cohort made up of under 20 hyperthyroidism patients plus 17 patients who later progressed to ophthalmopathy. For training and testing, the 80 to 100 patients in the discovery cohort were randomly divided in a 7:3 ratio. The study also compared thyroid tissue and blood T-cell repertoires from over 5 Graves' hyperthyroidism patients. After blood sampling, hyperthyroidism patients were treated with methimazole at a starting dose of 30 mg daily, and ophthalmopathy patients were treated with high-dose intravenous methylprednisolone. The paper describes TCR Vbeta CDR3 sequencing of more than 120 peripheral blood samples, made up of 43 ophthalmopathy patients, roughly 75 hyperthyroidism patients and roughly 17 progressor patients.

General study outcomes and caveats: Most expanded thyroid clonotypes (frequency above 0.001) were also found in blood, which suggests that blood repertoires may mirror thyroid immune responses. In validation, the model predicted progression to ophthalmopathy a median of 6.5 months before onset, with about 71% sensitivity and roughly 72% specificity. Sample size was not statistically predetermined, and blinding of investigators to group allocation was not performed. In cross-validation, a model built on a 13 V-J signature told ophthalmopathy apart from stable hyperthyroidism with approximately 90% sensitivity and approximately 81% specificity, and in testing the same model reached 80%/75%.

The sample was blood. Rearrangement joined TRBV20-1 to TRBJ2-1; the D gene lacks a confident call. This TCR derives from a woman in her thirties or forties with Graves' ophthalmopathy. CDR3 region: CSIISSYNEQFF. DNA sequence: TGCAGTATTATAAGCTCCTACAATGAGCAGTTCTTC.